This TCR beta chain was identified during a study of T cell responses to AZD1222 COVID-19 vaccine. Findings and caveats of the study: AZD1222 recipients seropositive at baseline numbered only six or seven. White British ancestry dominated among donors, who included more females, and clonal diversity was possibly underestimated. Researchers report vaccine-associated CD4 TCRs spanning spike, with dominance at 160-218 and 743-854. Spike-specific TCR breadth rose after two AZD1222 doses, and depth rose as well.

The CDR3 contains 15 residues. CDR1 and CDR2 from the germline V gene are WNHNN and SYGVQD (reference sequence). The J segment lost 0 bases and the V segment lost 3 bases, leaving 3 bases of the junction unmatched. Comments on this clone: Its target is not known.

Sequencing was performed with immunoSEQ multiplex PCR; in TCRdb, only in-frame clones are kept and a portion is missing. The data contain approximately 84,000 clones, approximately 88% of them singletons. This sequence was found in an adult in good health. The chain recombines TRBV10-1 with TRBJ2-3; 7 bases agree with TRBD2. This material consisted of peripheral blood, taken on day 0 of AZD1222 vaccination. CDR3 bases: TGCGCCAGCAGTGATCTAGCGGCTAGCACAGATACGCAGTATTTT. It specifies CASSDLAASTDTQYF.